This TCR beta chain is drawn from a study of vaccination and CD4 T cells after COVID-19. Treatment defined: roughly ten-day PBMC culture with coronavirus spike peptide pools or control peptides (ViraFEST assay). From the unexposed donor, CD4+ T cells were collected ahead of the COVID-19 pandemic (2011-2018). Researchers used the Oncomine TCR Beta short-read assay to sequence DNA from cultured CD4+ T cells. TCRdb used MiXCR to reprocess the PCR reads, holding one entry per CDR3 protein. This sample has some 7,400 distinct CDR3 sequences, with 37% found just once. CDR1 is MNHEY and CDR2 is SMNVEV in the germline V gene (reference sequence). The CDR3 runs to 12 residues. V lost 3 bases, J lost 3 bases, and 3 bases lay in between. Note on this clonotype: Antigen specificity is unknown.

This receptor was taken from a human donor in good health. Input material: CD4+ T cells from blood, cultured in vitro. The V and J genes are TRBV27 and TRBJ1-5; D is unclear. CDR3 sequence: CASSFNNQPQHF. CDR3 nucleotide sequence: TGTGCCAGCAGTTTTAACAATCAGCCCCAGCATTTT.